The 29 T cell receptor beta chains listed next were all sequenced from one sample in a study of early T cells in non-severe SARS-CoV-2 infection (dated by TCRdb to 2020 to 2023). Preparation of the library involved 5' RACE. Sequencing was performed on a NextSeq 500. Starting from the raw public reads, TCRdb applied fastp trimming at Q25, assembled clones with MiXCR and retained in-frame beta chains. Identical CDR3 protein sequences are pooled into one entry, listed with their most common genes and DNA. The sample table shows 65,000 to 95,000 distinct CDR3 sequences, and about 5% are seen once. Around 7.8% of the sample belongs to the ten largest clones. The specimen comprised whole blood, sampled at baseline. These TCRs come from an adult who was a healthcare worker with PCR-confirmed SARS-CoV-2 infection or an uninfected control (not recorded which).

This clonotype occurred many times. CDR3 region: CSVAWAQETQYF. In DNA, the CDR3 is TGCAGCGTTGCCTGGGCTCAAGAGACCCAGTACTTC. This rearrangement joins TRBV29-1 to TRBJ2-5; D is unresolved. CDR1 and CDR2 from the germline V gene are SQVTM and ANQGSEA. CDR3 length equals 12 residues. V gave up 4 bases and J gave up 2 bases, with 8 bases separating them.

The chain has TRBV7-6 and TRBJ2-7, with a tentative D call TRBD1 (5 bases). The CDR3 totals 14 residues. Between the trimmed V and J ends, which lost 5 bases and 2 bases, there was a span of 13 bases. Germline CDR1 and CDR2: SGHVS and FNYEAQ. The CDR3 bases are TGTGCCAGCAGCGCCCGGACACGGGCCTACGAGCAGTACTTC. This gives the protein CASSARTRAYEQYF.

This clonotype occurred many times. This chain connects TRBV7-9 to TRBJ2-3; D is unresolved. The CDR3 runs 14 residues. Per germline, CDR1 SEHNR and CDR2 FQNEAQ (reference sequence). The ends were cut back, 4 bases at V and 6 bases at J, with 14 bases in the middle. The CDR3 loop reads CASSSTALTDTQYF. In DNA, the CDR3 is TGTGCCAGCAGCTCGACTGCCCTCACGGATACGCAGTATTTT.

In this sample, this clonotype turned up many times. The genes are TRBV20-1 and TRBJ2-7, with D tentatively TRBD1 or TRBD2 (5 bases each). Germline CDR1 and CDR2: DFQATT and SNEGSKA (reference sequence). The CDR3 has 13 residues. Deletions cut 6 bases from V and 2 bases from J, with 14 bases between. The CDR3 DNA follows: TGCAGTGCCGGGGCTAGCTCCCCCTACGAGCAGTACTTC. Translation gives CSAGASSPYEQYF.

This clonotype was seen a handful of times. The chain uses TRBV4-1 and TRBJ2-3; D not resolved. The CDR3 is made up of 14 amino acids. V lost 0 bases and J lost 1, with 5 bases in between. CDR1 MGHRA and CDR2 YSYEKL come from the germline V gene. The CDR3 region has the DNA TGCGCCAGCAGCCAAGAAGGTCGCACAGATACGCAGTATTTT. Translated, it gives CASSQEGRTDTQYF.

This clonotype was picked up a small number of times. CDR3 loop: CASSSRGNQPQHF. CDR3 sequence (DNA): TGTGCCAGCAGCTCCCGGGGAAATCAGCCCCAGCATTTT. The rearrangement uses TRBV7-2 and TRBJ1-5; D is unresolved. V gave up 4 bases and J gave up 4 bases, with 8 bases separating them. Germline CDR1 and CDR2: SGHTA and FQGNSA. CDR3 length: 13 residues.

Only a few counts were recorded for this clonotype. The chain combines TRBV13 with TRBJ1-2; D call uncertain. The V gene's germline CDR1 is PRHDT and CDR2 FYEKMQ (reference sequence). The CDR3 is 14 amino acids. V lost 5 bases to trimming and J lost 8 bases, with 18 bases between them. CDR3 sequence reads: CASSQPPHSGGYTF. CDR3 in DNA: TGTGCCAGCAGCCAACCCCCGCATTCGGGCGGCTACACCTTC.

This clonotype showed up just a few times. The chain's CDR3 is CASSQDWVTYEQYF. The CDR3 nucleotides read TGCGCCAGCAGCCAAGACTGGGTTACCTACGAGCAGTACTTC. The chain is built from TRBV4-1 and TRBJ2-7; D not certain. This CDR3 region has 14 residues. Trimming took 0 bases from V and 2 from J, leaving 8 bases between them. Germline-derived CDR1 and CDR2 are MGHRA and YSYEKL.

This clonotype was counted many times. The CDR3 coding sequence is TGTGCCAGTAGTATTACAGGGCTGGAGACCCAGTACTTC. Translated, it gives CASSITGLETQYF. This chain connects TRBV19 to TRBJ2-5; weak D call: TRBD1 (6 bases). Germline V CDR1 and CDR2: LNHDA, SQIVND (reference sequence). V lost 3 bases, J lost 5 bases, and 10 bases lay in between. The CDR3 extends over 13 amino acids.

This clonotype came up many times. The chain carries TRBV11-2 and TRBJ1-1, with 8 positions matching TRBD1. J gave up 5 bases and V 1 base, and 3 bases lay outside the gene matches. The CDR3 consists of 14 residues. Looked up from germline, CDR1 is SGHAT and CDR2 is FQNNGV. CDR3 DNA sequence: TGTGCCAGCAGCTTAGCCAGGGGGCGAACTGAAGCTTTCTTT. Translation gives CASSLARGRTEAFF.

In this sample, this clonotype turned up many times. The genes are TRBV6-5 and TRBJ2-3; the D gene is possibly TRBD1 (6 bases). The CDR3 runs to 15 residues. V was shortened by 6 bases and J by 2 bases, with 15 bases between the two germline ends. Germline CDR1 reads MNHEY; CDR2 reads SVGAGI. CDR3 sequence: CASRQTGFDTDTQYF. Here the CDR3 DNA reads TGTGCCAGCAGACAGACAGGTTTCGACACAGATACGCAGTATTTT.

There are a few counts of this clonotype. This chain joins TRBV12-3 or TRBV12-4 and TRBJ2-2, with unresolved D. Trimming removed 5 bases from V and 7 bases from J, with 17 bases in between. The CDR3 extends over 15 amino acids. CDR3 region: CASSPGDGPDGELFF. The CDR3 nucleotides are TGTGCCAGCAGTCCGGGTGACGGACCCGACGGGGAGCTGTTTTTT.

This clonotype was counted only a few times. The chain combines TRBV5-1 with TRBJ2-3; 10 bases agree with TRBD2. The CDR3 is 15 amino acids. Germline CDR1 is SGHRS and CDR2 is YFSETQ. V lost 7 bases to trimming and J lost 1 base; unmatched junction nucleotides: 6. The CDR3 DNA reads as TGCGCCAGCCGACTCGGACTAGCGGGCACAGATACGCAGTATTTT. Protein sequence: CASRLGLAGTDTQYF.

This clonotype has ten or more counts. The V call is TRBV20-1, the J call TRBJ2-7; 9 positions match TRBD2. Germline CDR1 DFQATT, CDR2 SNEGSKA (reference sequence). This CDR3 comprises 14 residues. V lost 2 bases to trimming and J lost 7 bases; unmatched junction nucleotides: 9. The CDR3, as DNA: TGCAGTGCTAGACCGGGACTAGCACTTGCAGAGCAGTACTTC. Residues: CSARPGLALAEQYF.

In its sample, this clonotype was seen many times. J is TRBJ2-7 and V is TRBV18; D is perhaps TRBD2 (6 bases). V lost 0 bases and J lost 3, with 18 bases in between. CDR1 is KGHSH, CDR2 LQKENI, per germline. This CDR3 is 17 amino acids long. The CDR3 region is CASSPPSAGQGYYEQYF. DNA for the CDR3: TGTGCCAGCTCACCACCGTCGGCGGGGCAGGGATACTACGAGCAGTACTTC.

This clonotype showed up many times. V gene TRBV20-1 combines with J gene TRBJ2-1, with 8 bases aligning to TRBD2. V lost 5 bases and J lost 4; bases outside the gene matches: 7. The CDR3 contains 14 residues. Germline CDR1 and CDR2: DFQATT and SNEGSKA (reference sequence). The CDR3 DNA reads as TGCAGTGCTCCATTAAAGCGGGGGTACAATGAGCAGTTCTTC. It yields the protein CSAPLKRGYNEQFF.

This clonotype was observed a handful of times. The chain employs TRBV4-1 and TRBJ1-4; TRBD1 is a possible D gene (5 bases). CDR1 MGHRA and CDR2 YSYEKL come from the germline V gene. This CDR3 region has 15 residues. Trimming took 4 bases from V and 5 from J, leaving 14 bases between them. The CDR3 region is CASSLLGLLNEKLFF. The CDR3 DNA reads as TGCGCCAGCAGCCTACTGGGACTGTTGAATGAAAAACTGTTTTTT.

The chain links TRBV24-1 to TRBJ2-2, with D hard to call. Trimming took off 9 bases at V and 3 bases at J, with 10 bases between the two ends. CDR1 and CDR2 from the germline V gene are KGHDR and SFDVKD. The length of the CDR3 is 13 residues. The CDR3 here is CATGGAYTGELFF. As DNA, the CDR3 is TGTGCCACCGGTGGAGCCTACACCGGGGAGCTGTTTTTT.

This clonotype was counted ten times or more. The chain employs TRBV20-1 and TRBJ2-1, with D perhaps TRBD1 or TRBD2 (5 bases each). The CDR3 extends over 15 amino acids. CDR1 is DFQATT, CDR2 SNEGSKA, per germline (reference sequence). V gave up 4 bases and J gave up 4 bases, with 17 bases separating them. The CDR3 DNA sequence: TGCAGTGCTAAGCAGGGAGAGGGGATATACAATGAGCAGTTCTTC. This translates into CSAKQGEGIYNEQFF.

This clonotype was seen many times. J is TRBJ2-5 and V is TRBV5-1, with TRBD1 identical over 10 bases. J was trimmed by 3 bases and V by 0 bases; bases with no gene match: 2. This CDR3 has 15 amino acids. Germline V gene lookup returns CDR1 SGHRS and CDR2 YFSETQ. The CDR3 DNA sequence: TGCGCCAGCAGCTTGGACGGGACAGGGGAAGAGACCCAGTACTTC. Residues: CASSLDGTGEETQYF. The full variable domain, in which reference TRBV5-1 and TRBJ2-5 provide the parts outside the CDR3, is KAGVTQTPRYLIKTRGQQVTLSCSPISGHRSVSWYQQTPGQGLQFLFEYFSETQRNKGNFPGRFSGRQFSNSRSEMNVSTLELGDSALYLCASSLDGTGEETQYFGPGTRLLVL.

This clonotype has just a few counts. J is TRBJ2-7 and V is TRBV20-1; 13 nucleotides align to TRBD2. V was clipped by 3 bases and J by 4 bases; unmatched bases: 6. Germline CDR1 and CDR2: DFQATT and SNEGSKA (reference sequence). This CDR3 is built from 15 residues. CDR3 bases: TGCAGTGCTAGGGGACTAGCGGGACTGACGTACGAGCAGTACTTC. Its protein is CSARGLAGLTYEQYF.

This clonotype was seen a handful of times. The rearrangement uses TRBV5-1 and TRBJ1-1; D uncertain. Germline CDR1 is SGHRS and CDR2 is YFSETQ. V lost 0 bases and J 4 bases, leaving 10 bases between the germline ends. The CDR3 is 14 amino acids. The CDR3 here is CASSLAGVVTEAFF. As DNA, the CDR3 is TGCGCCAGCAGCTTGGCCGGGGTTGTCACTGAAGCTTTCTTT.

The table lists this clonotype with many counts. This chain joins TRBV6-1 and TRBJ1-5, with D possibly being TRBD1 (6 bases). V lost 7 bases, J lost 3 bases, and 25 bases lay in between. The germline gives CDR1 MNHNS, CDR2 SASEGT. This CDR3 is built from 18 residues. CDR3 sequence reads: CASTPPGHQEVDNQPQHF. Written as DNA, the CDR3 is TGTGCCAGCACACCACCGGGACACCAGGAGGTGGACAATCAGCCCCAGCATTTT.

CDR3 coding DNA: TGTGCCACCAGCAGGGCCCGTTCCGATGACAGTAACTATGGCTACACCTTC. Translation gives CATSRARSDDSNYGYTF. The chain joins TRBV15 to TRBJ1-2; possible D gene TRBD1, 5 bases. V lost 3 bases, J lost 1 base, and 18 bases lay in between. The germline V gene has CDR1 LNHNV and CDR2 YYDKDF (reference sequence). The CDR3 loop spans 17 amino acids.

This clonotype was counted ten times or more. The chain employs TRBV7-9 and TRBJ2-1; D tentatively fits TRBD1 or TRBD2 (6 bases each). The germline V gene encodes CDR1 SEHNR and CDR2 FQNEAQ (reference sequence). CDR3 size: 12 residues. Trimming pared 6 bases from V and 10 bases from J, leaving 13 bases between. The CDR3 nucleotides read TGTGCCAGCAGTTCTGGGGGGCAAGAGCAGTTCTTC. The encoded protein is CASSSGGQEQFF.

The V call is TRBV5-1, the J call TRBJ2-5, with D unclear. The CDR3 totals 15 residues. The V end lost 6 bases, the J end lost 5 bases, and 20 bases lay between the germline ends. Germline CDR1 reads SGHRS; CDR2 reads YFSETQ. This CDR3 is CASTNLSPGSETQYF. The CDR3 coding sequence is TGCGCCAGCACCAACCTATCACCCGGGTCGGAGACCCAGTACTTC.

This clonotype was seen only a few times. This chain joins TRBV6-1 and TRBJ2-3; no clear D. The V end lost 5 bases, the J end lost 4 bases, and 7 bases lay between the germline ends. CDR3 size: 12 residues. CDR1 is MNHNS, CDR2 SASEGT, per germline. CDR3 protein: CASSRNPDTQYF. CDR3 bases: TGTGCCAGCAGTCGAAACCCAGATACGCAGTATTTT.

This clonotype has a handful of counts. The CDR3 loop is CASSSRTGKNIQYF. The CDR3 DNA reads as TGTGCCAGCAGCTCCCGGACAGGCAAAAACATTCAGTACTTC. V and J are TRBV7-9 and TRBJ2-4; TRBD1 aligns across 7 bases. Trimming removed 4 bases from V and 3 bases from J; junction bases left unmatched: 3. The CDR3 has 14 residues. Germline V gene data show CDR1 as SEHNR and CDR2 as FQNEAQ (reference sequence).

This clonotype was observed a handful of times. The junction departs from the called germline gene at one end, perhaps through a read error. This rearrangement joins TRBV6-1 to TRBJ2-1; TRBD1 is a possible D gene (6 bases). This CDR3 is built from 12 residues. Germline CDR1 reads MNHNS; CDR2 reads SASEGT. CDR3: CASTRAGDQLSF. CDR3 DNA sequence: TGTGCCAGCACCAGGGCAGGGGACCAACTCTCCTTC.